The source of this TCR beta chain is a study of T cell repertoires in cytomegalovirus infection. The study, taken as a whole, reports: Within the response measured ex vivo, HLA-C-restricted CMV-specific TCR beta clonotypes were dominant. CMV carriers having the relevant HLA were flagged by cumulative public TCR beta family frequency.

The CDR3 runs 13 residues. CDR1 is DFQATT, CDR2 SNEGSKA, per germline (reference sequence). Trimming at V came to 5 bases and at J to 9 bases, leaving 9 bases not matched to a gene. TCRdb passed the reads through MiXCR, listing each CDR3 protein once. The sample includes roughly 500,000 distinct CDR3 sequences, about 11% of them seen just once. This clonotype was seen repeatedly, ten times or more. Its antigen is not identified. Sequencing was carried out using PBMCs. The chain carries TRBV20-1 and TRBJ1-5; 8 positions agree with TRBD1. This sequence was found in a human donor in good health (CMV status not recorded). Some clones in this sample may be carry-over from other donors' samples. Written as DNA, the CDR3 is TGCAGTGCTGACAGGGGAGACGGTCGGCCCCAGCATTTT. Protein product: CSADRGDGRPQHF.